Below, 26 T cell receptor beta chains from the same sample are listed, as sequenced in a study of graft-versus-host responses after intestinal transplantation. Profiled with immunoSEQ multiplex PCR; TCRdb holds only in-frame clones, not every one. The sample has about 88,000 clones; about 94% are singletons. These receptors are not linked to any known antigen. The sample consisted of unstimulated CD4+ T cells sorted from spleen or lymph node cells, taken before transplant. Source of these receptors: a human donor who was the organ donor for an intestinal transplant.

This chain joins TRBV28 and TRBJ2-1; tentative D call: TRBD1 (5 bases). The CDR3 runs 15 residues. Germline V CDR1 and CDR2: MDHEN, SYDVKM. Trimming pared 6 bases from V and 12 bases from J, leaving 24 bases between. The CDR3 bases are TGTGCCAGCAGCCGACAGTCACCTCCTACAGGTTGGCAGTTCTTC. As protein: CASSRQSPPTGWQFF.

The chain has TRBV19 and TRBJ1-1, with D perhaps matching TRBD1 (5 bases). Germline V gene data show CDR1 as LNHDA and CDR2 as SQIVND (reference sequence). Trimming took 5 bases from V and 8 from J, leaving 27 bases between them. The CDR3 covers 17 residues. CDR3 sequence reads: CASSPLRALSSTKEAFF. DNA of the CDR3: TGTGCCAGTAGTCCCCTCAGGGCATTATCTAGCACTAAAGAAGCTTTCTTT.

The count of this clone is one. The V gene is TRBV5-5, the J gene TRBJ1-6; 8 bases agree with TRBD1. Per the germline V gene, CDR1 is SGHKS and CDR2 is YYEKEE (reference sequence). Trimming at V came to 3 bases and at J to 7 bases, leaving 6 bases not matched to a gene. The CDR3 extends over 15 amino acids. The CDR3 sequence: CASSSDRVANSPLHF. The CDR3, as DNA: TGTGCCAGCAGCTCGGACAGGGTAGCAAATTCACCCCTCCACTTT.

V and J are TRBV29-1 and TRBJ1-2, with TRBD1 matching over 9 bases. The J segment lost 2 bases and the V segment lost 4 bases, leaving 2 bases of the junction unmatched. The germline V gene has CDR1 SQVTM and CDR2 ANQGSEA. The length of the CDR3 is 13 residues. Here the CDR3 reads CSVAGQGNYGYTF. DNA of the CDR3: TGCAGCGTTGCCGGACAGGGGAACTATGGCTACACCTTC.

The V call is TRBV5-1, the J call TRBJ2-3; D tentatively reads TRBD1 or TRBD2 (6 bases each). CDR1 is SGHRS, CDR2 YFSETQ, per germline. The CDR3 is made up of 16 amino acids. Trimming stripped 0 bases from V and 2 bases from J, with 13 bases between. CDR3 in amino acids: CASSLVGGSNTDTQYF. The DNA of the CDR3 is TGCGCCAGCAGCTTGGTAGGGGGGTCAAACACAGATACGCAGTATTTT.

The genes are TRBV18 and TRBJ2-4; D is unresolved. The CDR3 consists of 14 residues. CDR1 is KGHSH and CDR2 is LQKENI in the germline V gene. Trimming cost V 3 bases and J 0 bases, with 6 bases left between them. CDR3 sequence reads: CASSPLLAKNIQYF. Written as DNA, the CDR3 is TGTGCCAGCTCACCCCTACTAGCCAAAAACATTCAGTACTTC.

The CDR3 region has the DNA TGTGCCAGCACCGCGGGACAGGCCCAAGAGACCCAGTACTTC. Translation: CASTAGQAQETQYF. This rearrangement joins TRBV6-1 to TRBJ2-5, with TRBD1 matching 8 bases. The CDR3 runs to 14 residues. Per germline, CDR1 MNHNS and CDR2 SASEGT. The trim removed 7 bases at V and 1 base at J, leaving 5 bases unmatched.

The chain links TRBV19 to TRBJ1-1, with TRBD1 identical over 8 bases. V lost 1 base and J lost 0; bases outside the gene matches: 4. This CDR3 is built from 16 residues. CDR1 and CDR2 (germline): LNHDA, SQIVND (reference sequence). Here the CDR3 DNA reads TGTGCCAGTAGTATAGGGACAGGGCTGATGAACACTGAAGCTTTCTTT. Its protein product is CASSIGTGLMNTEAFF.

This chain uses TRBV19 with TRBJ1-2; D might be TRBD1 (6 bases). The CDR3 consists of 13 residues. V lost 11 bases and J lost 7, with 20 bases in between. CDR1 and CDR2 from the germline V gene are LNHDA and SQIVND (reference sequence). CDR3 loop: CASNRPGEGGYTF. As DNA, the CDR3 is TGTGCCTCGAACCGGCCAGGGGAGGGTGGCTACACCTTC.

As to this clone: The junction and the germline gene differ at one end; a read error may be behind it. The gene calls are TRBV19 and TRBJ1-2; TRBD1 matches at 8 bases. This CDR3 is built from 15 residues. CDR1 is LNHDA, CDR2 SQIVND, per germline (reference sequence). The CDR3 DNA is TGTGCCACAAGTACCCAGACAGGGGACGACTACGGCTACACCTTC. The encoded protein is CATSTQTGDDYGYTF.

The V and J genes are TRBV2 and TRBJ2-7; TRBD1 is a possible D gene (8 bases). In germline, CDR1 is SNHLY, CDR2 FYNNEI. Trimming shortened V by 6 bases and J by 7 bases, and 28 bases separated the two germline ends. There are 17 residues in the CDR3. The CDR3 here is CASSRRGGDRSAGEQYF. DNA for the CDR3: TGTGCCAGCAGCCGGAGGGGGGGGGACAGGTCCGCTGGAGAGCAGTACTTC.

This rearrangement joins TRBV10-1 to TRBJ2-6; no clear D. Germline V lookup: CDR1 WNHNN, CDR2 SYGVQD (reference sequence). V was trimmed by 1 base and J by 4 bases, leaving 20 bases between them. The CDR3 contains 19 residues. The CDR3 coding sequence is TGCGCCAGCAGTGAGTGTGCCAGCCGCGGTTCTCCCGGGGCCAACGTCCTGACTTTC. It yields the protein CASSECASRGSPGANVLTF.

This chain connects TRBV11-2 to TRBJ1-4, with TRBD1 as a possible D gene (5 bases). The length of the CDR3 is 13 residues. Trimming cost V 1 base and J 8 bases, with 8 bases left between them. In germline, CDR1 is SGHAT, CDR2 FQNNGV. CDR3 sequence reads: CASSLGRDEKLFF. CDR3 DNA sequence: TGTGCCAGCAGCTTAGGCAGGGACGAAAAACTGTTTTTT.

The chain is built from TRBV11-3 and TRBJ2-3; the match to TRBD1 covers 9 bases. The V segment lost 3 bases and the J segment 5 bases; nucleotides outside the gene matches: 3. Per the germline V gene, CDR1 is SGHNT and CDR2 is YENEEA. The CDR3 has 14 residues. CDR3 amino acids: CASSFGQGRDTQYF. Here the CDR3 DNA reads TGTGCCAGCAGCTTCGGACAGGGGAGAGATACGCAGTATTTT.

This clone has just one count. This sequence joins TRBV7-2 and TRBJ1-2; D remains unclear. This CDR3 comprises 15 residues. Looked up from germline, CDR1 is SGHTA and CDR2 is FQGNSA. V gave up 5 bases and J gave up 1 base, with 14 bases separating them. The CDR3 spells CASSQGRELNYGYTF. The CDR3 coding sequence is TGTGCCAGCAGCCAAGGACGGGAACTTAACTATGGCTACACCTTC.

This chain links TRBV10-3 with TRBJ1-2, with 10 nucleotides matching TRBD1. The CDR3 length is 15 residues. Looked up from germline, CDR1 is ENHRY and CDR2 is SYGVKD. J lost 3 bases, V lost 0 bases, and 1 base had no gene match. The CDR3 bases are TGTGCCATCAGTGAGTCGACAGGGGGCGACTATGGCTACACCTTC. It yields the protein CAISESTGGDYGYTF.

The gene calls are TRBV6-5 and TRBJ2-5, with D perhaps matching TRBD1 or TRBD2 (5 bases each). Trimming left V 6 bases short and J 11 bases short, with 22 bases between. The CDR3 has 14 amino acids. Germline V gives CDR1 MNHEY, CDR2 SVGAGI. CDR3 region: CASRAFTGTEEQYF. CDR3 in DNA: TGTGCCAGCAGAGCTTTCACAGGTACGGAGGAGCAGTACTTC.

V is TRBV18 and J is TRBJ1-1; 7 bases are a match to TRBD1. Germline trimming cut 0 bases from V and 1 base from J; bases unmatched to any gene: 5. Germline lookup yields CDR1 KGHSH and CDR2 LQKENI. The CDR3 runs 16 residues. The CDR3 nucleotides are TGTGCCAGCTCACCACCGATCGGGACAGCGAACACTGAAGCTTTCTTT. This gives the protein CASSPPIGTANTEAFF.

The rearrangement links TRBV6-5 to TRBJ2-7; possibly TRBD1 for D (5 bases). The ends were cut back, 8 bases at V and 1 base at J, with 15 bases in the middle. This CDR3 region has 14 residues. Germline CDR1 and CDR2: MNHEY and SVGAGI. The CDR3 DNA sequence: TGTGCCAGCCGAGGACAAGGGGTTTCCTACGAGCAGTACTTC. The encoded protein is CASRGQGVSYEQYF.

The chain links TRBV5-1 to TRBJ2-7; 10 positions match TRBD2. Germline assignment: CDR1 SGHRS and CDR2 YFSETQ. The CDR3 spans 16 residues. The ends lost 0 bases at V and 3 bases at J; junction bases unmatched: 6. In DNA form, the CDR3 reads TGCGCCAGCAGCTTGGCCGCTAGCGGGGGAATCTACGAGCAGTACTTC. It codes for CASSLAASGGIYEQYF.

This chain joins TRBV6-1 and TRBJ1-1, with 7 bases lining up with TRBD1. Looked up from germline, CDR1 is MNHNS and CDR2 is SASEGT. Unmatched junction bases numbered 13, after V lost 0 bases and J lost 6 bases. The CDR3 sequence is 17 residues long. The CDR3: CASSEAEAGGWRAEAFF. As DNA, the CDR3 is TGTGCCAGCAGTGAAGCGGAGGCAGGGGGTTGGCGAGCTGAAGCTTTCTTT.

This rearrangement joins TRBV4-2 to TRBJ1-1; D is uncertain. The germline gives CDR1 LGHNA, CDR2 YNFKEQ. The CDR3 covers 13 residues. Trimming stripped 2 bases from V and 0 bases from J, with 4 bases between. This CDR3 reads CASSQTVNTEAFF. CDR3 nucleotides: TGTGCCAGCAGCCAAACAGTGAACACTGAAGCTTTCTTT.

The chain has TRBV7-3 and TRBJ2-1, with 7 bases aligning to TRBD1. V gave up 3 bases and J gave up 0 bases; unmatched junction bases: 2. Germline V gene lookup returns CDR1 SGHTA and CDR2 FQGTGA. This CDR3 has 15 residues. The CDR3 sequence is CASSFRDSSYNEQFF. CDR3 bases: TGTGCCAGCAGCTTCCGGGACAGCTCCTACAATGAGCAGTTCTTC.

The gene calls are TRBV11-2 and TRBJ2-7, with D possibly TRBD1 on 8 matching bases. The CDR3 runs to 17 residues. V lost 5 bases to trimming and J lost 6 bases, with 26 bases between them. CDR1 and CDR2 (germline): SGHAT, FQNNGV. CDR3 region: CASSAALQGGTYREQYF. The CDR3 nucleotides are TGTGCCAGCAGCGCAGCCCTACAGGGGGGGACCTACCGCGAGCAGTACTTC.

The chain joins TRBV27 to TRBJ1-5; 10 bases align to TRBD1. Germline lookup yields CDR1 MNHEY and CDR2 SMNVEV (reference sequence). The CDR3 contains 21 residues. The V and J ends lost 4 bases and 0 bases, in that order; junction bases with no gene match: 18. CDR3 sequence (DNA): TGTGCCAGCAGTTATGGACCTCCGGGACAGGGGTTCCCGTATAGCAATCAGCCCCAGCATTTT. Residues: CASSYGPPGQGFPYSNQPQHF.

The CDR3 loop reads CASSKARFNYGYTF. CDR3 nucleotides: TGTGCCAGCAGCAAAGCTCGGTTTAACTATGGCTACACCTTC. The genes are TRBV21-1 and TRBJ1-2. TRBV21-1 is a pseudogene. There are 14 residues in the CDR3.